This T cell receptor beta chain was sequenced during a study of blood T cell repertoires in COVID-19. Study context: Collection of acute and convalescent COVID-19 samples took place in the United States, Italy and Spain.

Original handling: Researchers report that nucleated cell counts were estimated from reference gene primer amplification. Assay: immunoSEQ multiplex PCR; the TCRdb copy retains only in-frame clones and omits some. Clone size and V and J calls were adopted from that table, with D and trimming inferred from the DNA. Here the sample spans tens of thousands of clones, approximately 91% being singletons. Germline V gene sequence: CDR1 SGDLS, CDR2 YYNGEE. With V trimmed by 3 bases and J by 3 bases, 4 bases remained unmatched. This CDR3 region has 15 residues. Sequencing used peripheral blood. V is TRBV9 and J is TRBJ2-1; 9 bases align to TRBD1. This TCR was sampled from a man between 45 and 60 years old with active COVID-19. This CDR3 is CASSGRTGDYNEQFF. In DNA, the CDR3 is TGTGCCAGCAGCGGCAGGACAGGGGACTACAATGAGCAGTTCTTC.